Presented here are 7 T cell receptor beta chains from one specimen sequenced in a study of blood T cell repertoires in COVID-19. Libraries were prepared by immunoSEQ multiplex PCR; TCRdb keeps only in-frame clonotypes and omits some of them. This repertoire shows about 170,000 clones, just under 85% found once; its top ten account for 6% to 9%. Sequenced material: peripheral blood. These TCRs come from a man aged 35 to 55 who had recovered from COVID-19.

The rearrangement joins TRBV7-2 to TRBJ2-3; weak D call: TRBD2 (6 bases). Germline V gene data show CDR1 as SGHTA and CDR2 as FQGNSA. This CDR3 comprises 13 residues. Trimming removed 8 bases from V and 3 bases from J, with 12 bases in between. CDR3 in amino acids: CASGTSLTDTQYF. CDR3 nucleotide sequence: TGTGCCAGCGGAACTAGCTTGACAGATACGCAGTATTTT.

This clone was detected only a few times. The chain couples TRBV7-9 to TRBJ2-4, with D possibly being TRBD1 (6 bases). The length of the CDR3 is 14 residues. The germline V gene encodes CDR1 SEHNR and CDR2 FQNEAQ (reference sequence). The ends were cut back, 4 bases at V and 5 bases at J, with 12 bases in the middle. In DNA form, the CDR3 reads TGTGCCAGCAGCTCAGGGGACCGAGAAAACATTCAGTACTTC. Its translation is CASSSGDRENIQYF.

The chain recombines TRBV27 with TRBJ2-2, with D unclear. The CDR3 loop spans 13 amino acids. CDR1 MNHEY and CDR2 SMNVEV come from the germline V gene (reference sequence). V dropped 4 bases and J dropped 1 base, with 4 bases sitting between them. The CDR3 nucleotides are TGTGCCAGCAGTTACAGGAACACCGGGGAGCTGTTTTTT. This codes for CASSYRNTGELFF.

The J gene is TRBJ1-4, the V gene TRBV6-5; no reliable D call. CDR3 length: 13 amino acids. Germline assignment: CDR1 MNHEY and CDR2 SVGAGI. The V end was cut by 6 bases, the J end by 6 bases, with 11 bases between. CDR3 in amino acids: CASSGWEDEKLFF. In DNA form, the CDR3 reads TGTGCCAGCAGCGGGTGGGAGGATGAAAAACTGTTTTTT.

The genes are TRBV19 and TRBJ2-1, with D unclear. CDR3 size: 13 residues. Germline CDR1 reads LNHDA; CDR2 reads SQIVND (reference sequence). The germline V and J ends were trimmed by 0 bases and 2 bases, with 2 bases remaining between them. CDR3 protein: CASSIDTYNEQFF. CDR3 nucleotide sequence: TGTGCCAGTAGTATAGACACCTACAATGAGCAGTTCTTC.

This chain connects TRBV4-1 to TRBJ2-7, with D possibly TRBD1 on 5 matching bases. V was shortened by 1 base and J by 3 bases, with 13 bases between the two germline ends. The CDR3 spans 15 residues. Looked up from germline, CDR1 is MGHRA and CDR2 is YSYEKL. The CDR3 loop reads CASSQGQGNYYEQYF. CDR3 nucleotides: TGCGCCAGCAGCCAAGGGCAGGGCAATTACTACGAGCAGTACTTC.

This chain links TRBV4-1 with TRBJ2-7; 8 bases line up with TRBD1. The CDR3 spans 15 residues. Unmatched junction bases numbered 4, after V lost 0 bases and J lost 3 bases. Germline V gene lookup returns CDR1 MGHRA and CDR2 YSYEKL. DNA for the CDR3: TGCGCCAGCAGCCAAGATCGGACAGGGTACTACGAGCAGTACTTC. Translating it yields CASSQDRTGYYEQYF.